One sample yielded the 28 T cell receptor beta chains listed below, sequenced in a study of T cells in Graves' hyperthyroidism and ophthalmopathy. The CDR3 regions of TCR beta were amplified from RNA transcripts. TCR CDR3 regions were first amplified by RT-PCR with HTBI primers. TCRdb called the multiplex PCR reads again in MiXCR, with one record for every CDR3 protein. This sample has 450,000 to 550,000 distinct CDR3 sequences, with approximately 25% found just once. Material: blood. The source is a woman aged 25-40 years with Graves' ophthalmopathy.

In this sample, this clonotype turned up a few times. The chain links TRBV20-1 to TRBJ2-7; TRBD2 agrees at 7 bases. The CDR3 has 14 residues. Germline trimming cut 6 bases from V and 0 bases from J; bases unmatched to any gene: 8. CDR1 and CDR2 (germline): DFQATT, SNEGSKA (reference sequence). Written as DNA, the CDR3 is TGCAGTGCACCGGGGGTAGCGGGCTCCTACGAGCAGTACTTC. Amino acid sequence: CSAPGVAGSYEQYF.

This clonotype was seen at least ten times. This chain uses TRBV20-1 with TRBJ1-1; maybe TRBD1 (5 bases). V shed 6 bases and J shed 3 bases, with 11 bases lying between them. The CDR3 length is 12 residues. Germline V CDR1 and CDR2: DFQATT, SNEGSKA (reference sequence). In nucleotides, the CDR3 is TGCAGTGCGCCAGGGTGGGACACTGAAGCTTTCTTT. Translation: CSAPGWDTEAFF.

This clonotype appeared a few times. This sequence joins TRBV10-3 and TRBJ1-1; a weak D match, TRBD1 (6 bases). The ends were cut back, 6 bases at V and 5 bases at J, with 13 bases in the middle. The CDR3 has 13 residues. The germline CDR1 and CDR2 sequences are ENHRY and SYGVKD. The CDR3 loop reads CAISGRGETEAFF. Here the CDR3 DNA reads TGTGCCATCAGCGGAAGGGGGGAAACTGAAGCTTTCTTT.

This clonotype was seen ten or more times. This rearrangement joins TRBV2 to TRBJ1-5, with 11 positions matching TRBD1. The J segment lost 7 bases and the V segment lost 6 bases, leaving 5 bases of the junction unmatched. Germline V lookup: CDR1 SNHLY, CDR2 FYNNEI. The CDR3 covers 14 residues. The CDR3 sequence is CASSLGQGVQPQHF. In nucleotides, the CDR3 is TGTGCCAGCAGCTTGGGACAGGGGGTGCAGCCCCAGCATTTT. The whole variable domain, remainder taken from reference TRBV2 and TRBJ1-5, is EPEVTQTPSHQVTQMGQEVILRCVPISNHLYFYWYRQILGQKVEFLVSFYNNEISEKSEIFDDQFSVERPDGSNFTLKIRSTKLEDSAMYFCASSLGQGVQPQHFGDGTRLSIL.

This clonotype was seen many times. The rearrangement uses TRBV11-2 and TRBJ1-2; D is undetermined. The CDR3 is 13 residues long. CDR1 and CDR2 from the germline V gene are SGHAT and FQNNGV. Trimming removed 1 base from V and 4 bases from J, with 7 bases in between. The CDR3 DNA reads TGTGCCAGCAGCTTAGGGACCAGCTATGGCTACACCTTC. This encodes CASSLGTSYGYTF. Full variable domain (missing parts from reference TRBV11-2 and TRBJ1-2): EAGVAQSPRYKIIEKRQSVAFWCNPISGHATLYWYQQILGQGPKLLIQFQNNGVVDDSQLPKDRFSAERLKGVDSTLKIQPAKLEDSAVYLCASSLGTSYGYTFGSGTRLTVV.

This clonotype has at least ten counts. This chain uses TRBV30 with TRBJ1-1; unclear D gene. V lost 3 bases and J 7 bases, leaving 24 bases between the germline ends. Germline-derived CDR1 and CDR2 are GTSNPN and SVGIG (reference sequence). CDR3 length: 16 residues. CDR3 region: CAWRVLTGTNAIEAFF. In DNA form, the CDR3 reads TGTGCCTGGAGGGTATTAACGGGTACCAATGCCATTGAAGCTTTCTTT.

This clonotype was seen ten or more times. The V and J genes are TRBV30 and TRBJ2-2, with D perhaps matching TRBD2 (6 bases). Germline loops: CDR1 GTSNPN, CDR2 SVGIG (reference sequence). V gave up 7 bases and J gave up 7 bases, with 19 bases separating them. The length of the CDR3 is 14 residues. CDR3 loop: CAFHPGTGSGELFF. The CDR3 DNA is TGTGCCTTTCACCCTGGGACCGGGAGCGGGGAGCTGTTTTTT.

This clonotype has ten or more counts. The chain is built from TRBV6-1 and TRBJ1-2; 10 bases are shared with TRBD1. This CDR3 contains 15 residues. After removal of 6 bases from V and 4 bases from J, the junction contained 8 bases not matched to a gene. The V gene's germline CDR1 is MNHNS and CDR2 SASEGT. The CDR3 protein is CASSRGQGIFYGYTF. The CDR3 bases are TGTGCCAGCAGCCGGGGACAGGGGATTTTCTATGGCTACACCTTC.

This clonotype showed up many times. The rearrangement links TRBV6-2 or TRBV6-3 to TRBJ1-3, with D tentatively TRBD1 (6 bases). The ends were cut back, 3 bases at V and 4 bases at J, with 13 bases in the middle. The CDR3 is 15 residues long. Germline V CDR1 and CDR2: MNHEY, SVGEGT. The CDR3 loop reads CASSYAGARGNTIYF. CDR3 coding DNA: TGTGCCAGCAGTTATGCGGGGGCGCGAGGAAACACCATATATTTT.

This clonotype has a handful of counts. The chain joins TRBV18 to TRBJ1-2, with unresolved D. Trimming removed 1 base from V and 4 bases from J, with 16 bases in between. The V gene's germline CDR1 is KGHSH and CDR2 LQKENI. The CDR3 length is 16 residues. The CDR3 is CASSPLLTRPAYGYTF. CDR3 DNA: TGTGCCAGCTCACCACTATTAACACGTCCAGCCTATGGCTACACCTTC.

This clonotype occurred many times. The V call is TRBV28, the J call TRBJ2-5; 9 positions agree with TRBD2. The junction had 11 bases not matched to a gene; V was cut back by 5 bases and J by 1 base. CDR1 and CDR2 (germline): MDHEN, SYDVKM. CDR3 length: 17 residues. In DNA form, the CDR3 reads TGTGCCAGCAGTCTCGTGGGAGCGGGGGGAATCCAAGAGACCCAGTACTTC. It translates to CASSLVGAGGIQETQYF.

This clonotype was seen ten or more times. The chain employs TRBV20-1 and TRBJ1-2; D possibly corresponds to TRBD1 (5 bases). CDR1 is DFQATT and CDR2 is SNEGSKA in the germline V gene (reference sequence). The CDR3 contains 13 residues. Trimming removed 5 bases at V and 5 bases at J, with 15 bases between. CDR3 in amino acids: CSARLPAGYGYTF. The CDR3 DNA sequence: TGCAGTGCTCGGCTACCCGCAGGGTATGGCTACACCTTC.

On this clonotype: Because the CDR3 is missing its conserved closing phenylalanine or tryptophan, this is likely a read error. The limits of the CDR3 on the DNA are not certain, so only TCRdb's listed CDR3 is given. The V call is TRBV12-3 or TRBV12-4, the J call TRBJ1-2. With termini counted, the CDR3 has 13 amino acids. This CDR3 is CASRQTANYGFTY.

The chain carries TRBV11-2 and TRBJ1-4, with 8 bases matching TRBD1. This CDR3 region has 15 residues. V lost 3 bases and J lost 7; bases outside the gene matches: 7. Germline assignment: CDR1 SGHAT and CDR2 FQNNGV. The CDR3 protein is CASSFGQGASEKLFF. DNA of the CDR3: TGTGCCAGCAGCTTCGGTCAGGGGGCAAGTGAAAAACTGTTTTTT. Full variable domain (remainder filled in from reference TRBV11-2 and TRBJ1-4): EAGVAQSPRYKIIEKRQSVAFWCNPISGHATLYWYQQILGQGPKLLIQFQNNGVVDDSQLPKDRFSAERLKGVDSTLKIQPAKLEDSAVYLCASSFGQGASEKLFFGSGTQLSVL.

This clonotype was counted once. The chain carries TRBV20-1 and TRBJ2-7, with a tentative D call TRBD2 (6 bases). The CDR3 length is 13 residues. Trimming stripped 5 bases from V and 4 bases from J, with 15 bases between. Germline V CDR1 and CDR2: DFQATT, SNEGSKA (reference sequence). The CDR3 protein is CSAAPGDPYEQYF. The DNA of the CDR3 is TGCAGTGCTGCGCCGGGAGATCCGTACGAGCAGTACTTC.

Only one count was recorded for this clonotype. The genes are TRBV12-3 or TRBV12-4 and TRBJ2-6; 8 bases match TRBD1. The CDR3 extends over 18 amino acids. V lost 3 bases and J lost 2; bases outside the gene matches: 9. CDR3 in DNA: TGTGCCAGCAGTTTGGGCAGGGGGCGACTGACTGGGGCCAACGTCCTGACTTTC. Protein sequence: CASSLGRGRLTGANVLTF.

This clonotype was seen repeatedly, ten times or more. The gene calls are TRBV4-3 and TRBJ1-2, with D uncertain. The germline V and J ends were trimmed by 2 bases and 1 base, with 11 bases remaining between them. Germline assignment: CDR1 LGHNA and CDR2 YSLEER. The CDR3 has 15 amino acids. The CDR3 sequence is CASSQSQFSNYGYTF. The CDR3 region has the DNA TGCGCCAGCAGCCAAAGCCAATTTAGTAACTATGGCTACACCTTC.

The CDR3 sequence: CASSLIGGTGNTIYF. CDR3 sequence (DNA): TGTGCCAGCAGTTTAATCGGAGGGACTGGAAACACCATATATTTT. J is TRBJ1-3 and V is TRBV12-3 or TRBV12-4; D remains unclear. This CDR3 contains 15 residues. Trimming cost V 2 bases and J 2 bases, with 10 bases left between them.

This clonotype was seen at least ten times. The V call is TRBV15, the J call TRBJ2-7; the D is unclear. Germline V lookup: CDR1 LNHNV, CDR2 YYDKDF (reference sequence). V lost 1 base and J 6 bases, leaving 13 bases between the germline ends. CDR3 size: 14 residues. CDR3 bases: TGTGCCACCAGCAGAGCACAAAATCGGGCCGAGCAGTACTTC. Translating it yields CATSRAQNRAEQYF. The whole variable domain, remainder taken from reference TRBV15 and TRBJ2-7, is DAMVIQNPRYQVTQFGKPVTLSCSQTLNHNVMYWYQQKSSQAPKLLFHYYDKDFNNEADTPDNFQSRRPNTSFCFLDIRSPGLGDTAMYLCATSRAQNRAEQYFGPGTRLTVT.

There are many counts of this clonotype. The chain employs TRBV20-1 and TRBJ1-1; D is perhaps TRBD1 (6 bases). Trimming left V 6 bases short and J 2 bases short, with 13 bases between. The CDR3 is made up of 13 amino acids. In germline, CDR1 is DFQATT, CDR2 SNEGSKA (reference sequence). CDR3 in DNA: TGCAGTGCAGTGACAGGACTAAACACTGAAGCTTTCTTT. It is translated as CSAVTGLNTEAFF.

This clonotype has a count of ten or more. The chain links TRBV7-2 to TRBJ1-2; 8 bases agree with TRBD1. V lost 5 bases, J lost 8 bases, and 7 bases stayed unmatched. In germline, CDR1 is SGHTA, CDR2 FQGNSA. CDR3 length: 13 residues. DNA of the CDR3: TGTGCCAGCAGCCGGACAGGGTCTGGGGGCTACACCTTC. As protein: CASSRTGSGGYTF.

This clonotype was counted ten times or more. This chain links TRBV14 with TRBJ2-5; D remains unclear. The CDR3 totals 15 residues. Trimming removed 1 base from V and 5 bases from J, with 14 bases in between. CDR1 and CDR2 (germline): SGHDN, FVKESK. The CDR3 DNA reads as TGTGCCAGCAGCCAAGTCGGCGCCGCCTTGGAGACCCAGTACTTC. Encoded protein: CASSQVGAALETQYF.

In its sample, this clonotype was seen many times. The V call is TRBV12-3 or TRBV12-4, the J call TRBJ2-5, with D perhaps TRBD1 (6 bases). The V end was cut by 3 bases, the J end by 5 bases, with 16 bases between. This CDR3 comprises 15 residues. CDR3 DNA sequence: TGTGCCAGCAGTTTGTGGGGACAAGCGGTGGAGACCCAGTACTTC. This translates into CASSLWGQAVETQYF.

This clonotype showed up just a few times. V usage is TRBV28 and J usage is TRBJ1-5; no clear D. The V gene's germline CDR1 is MDHEN and CDR2 SYDVKM. V lost 7 bases and J 3 bases, leaving 13 bases between the germline ends. CDR3 size: 14 residues. CDR3 nucleotides: TGTGCCAGCATTTCAGGTCGCATCAATCAGCCCCAGCATTTT. Protein product: CASISGRINQPQHF.

This clonotype was picked up a small number of times. V is TRBV12-3 or TRBV12-4 and J is TRBJ1-1; D gene ambiguous. Trimming removed 6 bases at V and 4 bases at J, with 18 bases between. The CDR3 totals 15 residues. The CDR3 nucleotides are TGTGCCAGCAGACCTATGGGCTTGCGAACCACTGAAGCTTTCTTT. Amino acids: CASRPMGLRTTEAFF.

This clonotype was counted many times. The chain combines TRBV6-5 with TRBJ2-5, with TRBD1 matching 10 bases. Germline V CDR1 and CDR2: MNHEY, SVGAGI. The CDR3 is 15 amino acids. J was trimmed by 5 bases and V by 2 bases; bases with no gene match: 5. This CDR3 reads CASSYDRGLEETQYF. CDR3 bases: TGTGCCAGCAGTTACGACAGGGGGCTTGAGGAGACCCAGTACTTC.

This clonotype was observed at least ten times. The V call is TRBV5-1, the J call TRBJ2-2; D not resolved. The CDR3 has 14 amino acids. CDR1 is SGHRS and CDR2 is YFSETQ in the germline V gene. Trimming pared 0 bases from V and 1 base from J, leaving 4 bases between. The CDR3 DNA is TGCGCCAGCAGCTTGGAACTGAACACCGGGGAGCTGTTTTTT. It is translated as CASSLELNTGELFF. Using reference TRBV5-1 and TRBJ2-2 for the parts outside the CDR3, the full variable domain is KAGVTQTPRYLIKTRGQQVTLSCSPISGHRSVSWYQQTPGQGLQFLFEYFSETQRNKGNFPGRFSGRQFSNSRSEMNVSTLELGDSALYLCASSLELNTGELFFGEGSRLTVL.

This chain uses TRBV12-3 or TRBV12-4 with TRBJ2-2, with a possible D match to TRBD1 (6 bases). This CDR3 is built from 13 residues. The V end lost 7 bases, the J end lost 1 base, and 7 bases lay between the germline ends. CDR3 sequence reads: CASKDRNTGELFF. The CDR3 DNA is TGTGCCAGCAAGGACAGGAACACCGGGGAGCTGTTTTTT.